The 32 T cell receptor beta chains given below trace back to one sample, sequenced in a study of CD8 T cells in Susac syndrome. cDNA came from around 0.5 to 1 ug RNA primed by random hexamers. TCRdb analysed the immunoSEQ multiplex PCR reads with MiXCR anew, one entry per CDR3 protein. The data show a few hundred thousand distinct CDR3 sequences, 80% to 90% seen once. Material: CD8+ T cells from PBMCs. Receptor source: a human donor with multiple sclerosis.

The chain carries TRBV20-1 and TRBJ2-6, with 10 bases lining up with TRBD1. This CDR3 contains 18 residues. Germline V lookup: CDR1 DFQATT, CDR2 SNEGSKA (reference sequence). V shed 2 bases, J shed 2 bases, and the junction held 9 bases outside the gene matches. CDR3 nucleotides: TGCAGTGCTAGAACCCCGGGGACAGGGGAACCTGGGGCCAACGTCCTGACTTTC. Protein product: CSARTPGTGEPGANVLTF.

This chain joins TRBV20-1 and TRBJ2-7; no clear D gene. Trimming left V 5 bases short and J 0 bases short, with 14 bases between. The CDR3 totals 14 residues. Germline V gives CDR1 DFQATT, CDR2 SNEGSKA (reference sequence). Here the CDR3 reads CSARAEPSSYEQYF. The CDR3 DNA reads TGCAGTGCTCGCGCAGAACCGAGCTCCTACGAGCAGTACTTC.

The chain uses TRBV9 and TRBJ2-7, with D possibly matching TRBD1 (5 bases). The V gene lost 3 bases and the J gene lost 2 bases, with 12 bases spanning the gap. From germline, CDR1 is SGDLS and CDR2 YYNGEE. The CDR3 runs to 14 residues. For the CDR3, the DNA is TGTGCCAGCAGCGCCGGACACTTACCCTACGAGCAGTACTTC. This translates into CASSAGHLPYEQYF. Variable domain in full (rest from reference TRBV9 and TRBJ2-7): DSGVTQTPKHLITATGQRVTLRCSPRSGDLSVYWYQQSLDQGLQFLIQYYNGEERAKGNILERFSAQQFPDLHSELNLSSLELGDSALYFCASSAGHLPYEQYFGPGTRLTVT.

The CDR3 loop reads CASSRLAGIYEQYF. The CDR3 coding sequence is TGTGCCAGCAGTAGACTAGCGGGAATCTACGAGCAGTACTTC. The chain carries TRBV6-2 or TRBV6-3 and TRBJ2-7, with TRBD2 identical over 11 bases. CDR3 length equals 14 residues. Looked up from germline, CDR1 is MNHEY and CDR2 is SVGEGT. Losses at the gene ends were 5 bases for V and 3 bases for J; bases not matched to a gene: 3.

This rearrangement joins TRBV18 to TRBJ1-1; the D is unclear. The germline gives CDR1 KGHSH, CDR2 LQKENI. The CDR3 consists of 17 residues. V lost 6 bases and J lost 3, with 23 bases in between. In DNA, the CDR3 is TGTGCCAGCTCCCCTTACCCCATGGGCCGGAATCACACTGAAGCTTTCTTT. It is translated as CASSPYPMGRNHTEAFF.

The CDR3 is CASSFYWGGRPQHF. CDR3 DNA sequence: TGTGCCAGCAGTTTTTATTGGGGGGGTCGGCCCCAGCATTTT. The chain is built from TRBV27 and TRBJ1-5; perhaps TRBD1 as D (5 bases). In germline, CDR1 is MNHEY, CDR2 SMNVEV (reference sequence). V dropped 3 bases and J dropped 9 bases, with 15 bases sitting between them. The CDR3 has 14 amino acids.

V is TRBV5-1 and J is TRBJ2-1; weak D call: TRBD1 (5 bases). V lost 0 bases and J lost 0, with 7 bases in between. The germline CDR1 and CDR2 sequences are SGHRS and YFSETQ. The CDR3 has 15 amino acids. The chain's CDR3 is CASSLDRSSYNEQFF. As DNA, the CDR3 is TGCGCCAGCAGCTTGGACAGGAGCTCCTACAATGAGCAGTTCTTC.

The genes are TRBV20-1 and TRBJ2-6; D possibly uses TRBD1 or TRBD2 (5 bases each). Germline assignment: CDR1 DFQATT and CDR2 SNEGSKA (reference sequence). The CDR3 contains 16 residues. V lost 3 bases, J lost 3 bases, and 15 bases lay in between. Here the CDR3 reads CSASPWGFGGANVLTF. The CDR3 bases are TGCAGTGCTAGCCCCTGGGGGTTCGGTGGGGCCAACGTCCTGACTTTC.

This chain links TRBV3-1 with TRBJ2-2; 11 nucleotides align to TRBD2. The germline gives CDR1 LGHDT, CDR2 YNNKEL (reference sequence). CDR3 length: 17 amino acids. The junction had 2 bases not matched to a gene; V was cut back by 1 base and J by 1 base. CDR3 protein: CASSQGGLAENTGELFF. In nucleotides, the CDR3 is TGTGCCAGCAGCCAAGGGGGACTAGCGGAGAACACCGGGGAGCTGTTTTTT.

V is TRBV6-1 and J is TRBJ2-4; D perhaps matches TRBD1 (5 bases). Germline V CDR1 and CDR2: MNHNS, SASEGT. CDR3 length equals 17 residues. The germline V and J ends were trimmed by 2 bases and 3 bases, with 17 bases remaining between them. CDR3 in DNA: TGTGCCAGCAGTGAACCGGCAGGGTTCGGTGTCAAAAACATTCAGTACTTC. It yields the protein CASSEPAGFGVKNIQYF.

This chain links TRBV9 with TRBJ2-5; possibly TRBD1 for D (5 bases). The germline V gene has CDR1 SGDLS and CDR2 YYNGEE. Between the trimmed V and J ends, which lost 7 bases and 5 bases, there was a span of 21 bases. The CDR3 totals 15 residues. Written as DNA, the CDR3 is TGTGCCAGCGGACCCGCCGGCGGACATGGCGAGACCCAGTACTTC. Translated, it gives CASGPAGGHGETQYF.

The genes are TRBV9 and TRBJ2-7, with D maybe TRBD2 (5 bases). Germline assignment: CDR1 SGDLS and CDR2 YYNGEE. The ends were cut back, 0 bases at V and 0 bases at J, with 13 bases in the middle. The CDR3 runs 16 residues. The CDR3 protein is CASSVEASGSSYEQYF. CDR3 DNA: TGTGCCAGCAGCGTAGAAGCCAGCGGCAGCTCCTACGAGCAGTACTTC.

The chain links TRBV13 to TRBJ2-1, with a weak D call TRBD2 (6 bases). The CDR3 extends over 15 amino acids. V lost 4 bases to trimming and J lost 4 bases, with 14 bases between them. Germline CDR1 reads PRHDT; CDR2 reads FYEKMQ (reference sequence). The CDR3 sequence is CASSSRGLGYNEQFF. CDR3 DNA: TGTGCCAGCAGCTCACGGGGACTGGGATACAATGAGCAGTTCTTC.

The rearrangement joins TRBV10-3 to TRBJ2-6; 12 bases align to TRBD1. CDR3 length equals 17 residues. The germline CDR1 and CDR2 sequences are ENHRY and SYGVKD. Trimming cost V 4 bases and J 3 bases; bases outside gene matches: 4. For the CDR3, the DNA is TGTGCCATCAGTGGGGGACAGGGGGCGTATGGGGCCAACGTCCTGACTTTC. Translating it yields CAISGGQGAYGANVLTF.

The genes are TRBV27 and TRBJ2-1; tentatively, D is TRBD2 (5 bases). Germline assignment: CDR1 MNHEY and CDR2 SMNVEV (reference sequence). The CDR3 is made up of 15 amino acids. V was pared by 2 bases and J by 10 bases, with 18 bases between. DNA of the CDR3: TGTGCCAGCAGTTTAGCAAGGACGGGGTTTGGGGAGCAGTTCTTC. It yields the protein CASSLARTGFGEQFF.

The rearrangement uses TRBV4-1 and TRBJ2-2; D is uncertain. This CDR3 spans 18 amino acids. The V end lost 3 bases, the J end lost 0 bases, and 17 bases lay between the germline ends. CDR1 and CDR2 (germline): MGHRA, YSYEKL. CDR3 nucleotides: TGCGCCAGCAGCCATGGGCCGGGTTCAGGAACGAACACCGGGGAGCTGTTTTTT. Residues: CASSHGPGSGTNTGELFF.

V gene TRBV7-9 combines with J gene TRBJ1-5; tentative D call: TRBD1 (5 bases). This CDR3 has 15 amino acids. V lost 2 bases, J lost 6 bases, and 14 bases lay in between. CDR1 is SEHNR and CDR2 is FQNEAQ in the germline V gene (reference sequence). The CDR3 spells CASSLSGLSGQPQHF. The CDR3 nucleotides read TGTGCCAGCAGCTTATCGGGGCTATCAGGTCAGCCCCAGCATTTT. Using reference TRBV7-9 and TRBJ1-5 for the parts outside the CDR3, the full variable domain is DTGVSQNPRHKITKRGQNVTFRCDPISEHNRLYWYRQTLGQGPEFLTYFQNEAQLEKSRLLSDRFSAERPKGSFSTLEIQRTEQGDSAMYLCASSLSGLSGQPQHFGDGTRLSIL.

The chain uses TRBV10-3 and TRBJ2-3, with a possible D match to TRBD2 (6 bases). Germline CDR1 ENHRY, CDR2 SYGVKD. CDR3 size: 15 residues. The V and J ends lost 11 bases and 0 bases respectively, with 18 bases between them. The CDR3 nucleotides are TGTGCCCCATTCAGAGGGCGGGATAGCACAGATACGCAGTATTTT. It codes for CAPFRGRDSTDTQYF.

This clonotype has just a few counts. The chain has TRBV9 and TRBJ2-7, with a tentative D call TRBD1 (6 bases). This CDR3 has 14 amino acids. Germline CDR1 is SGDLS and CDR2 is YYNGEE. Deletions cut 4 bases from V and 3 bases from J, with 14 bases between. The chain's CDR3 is CASSQGNNGYEQYF. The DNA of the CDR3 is TGTGCCAGCAGCCAGGGGAATAACGGCTACGAGCAGTACTTC.

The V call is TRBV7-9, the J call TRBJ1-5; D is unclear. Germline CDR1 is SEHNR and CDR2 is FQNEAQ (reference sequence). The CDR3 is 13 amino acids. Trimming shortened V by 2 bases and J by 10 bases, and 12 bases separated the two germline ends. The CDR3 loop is CASSLIDGSPQHF. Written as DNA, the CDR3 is TGTGCCAGCAGCTTAATAGACGGGTCCCCCCAGCATTTT. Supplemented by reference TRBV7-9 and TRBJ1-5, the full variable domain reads DTGVSQNPRHKITKRGQNVTFRCDPISEHNRLYWYRQTLGQGPEFLTYFQNEAQLEKSRLLSDRFSAERPKGSFSTLEIQRTEQGDSAMYLCASSLIDGSPQHFGDGTRLSIL.

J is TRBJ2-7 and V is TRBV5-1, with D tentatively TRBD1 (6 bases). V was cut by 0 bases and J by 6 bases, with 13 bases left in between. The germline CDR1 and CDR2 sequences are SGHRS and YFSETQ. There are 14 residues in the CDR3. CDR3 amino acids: CASSLEQGRSEQYF. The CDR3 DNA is TGCGCCAGCAGCTTGGAACAGGGCAGAAGCGAGCAGTACTTC.

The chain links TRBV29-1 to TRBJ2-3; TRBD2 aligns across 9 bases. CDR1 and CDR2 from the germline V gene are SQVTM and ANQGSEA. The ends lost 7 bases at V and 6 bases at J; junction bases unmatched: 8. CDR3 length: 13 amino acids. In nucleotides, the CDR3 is TGCAGCGCCTTAGCGGGAGTAGGGGATACGCAGTATTTT. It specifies CSALAGVGDTQYF.

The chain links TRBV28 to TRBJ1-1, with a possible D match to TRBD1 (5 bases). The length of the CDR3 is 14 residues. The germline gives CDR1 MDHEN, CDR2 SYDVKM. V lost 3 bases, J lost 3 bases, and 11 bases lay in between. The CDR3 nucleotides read TGTGCCAGCAGTTTCTATCTGGGGGACACTGAAGCTTTCTTT. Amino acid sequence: CASSFYLGDTEAFF.

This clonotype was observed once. The CDR3 DNA reads as TGTGCCAGCTCACAGGGAGGGGCGTACAATGAGCAGTTCTTC. This encodes CASSQGGAYNEQFF. The rearrangement joins TRBV18 to TRBJ2-1; 7 bases fit TRBD2. Germline CDR1 KGHSH, CDR2 LQKENI. This CDR3 is 14 amino acids long. Trimming at V came to 4 bases and at J to 4 bases, leaving 4 bases not matched to a gene.

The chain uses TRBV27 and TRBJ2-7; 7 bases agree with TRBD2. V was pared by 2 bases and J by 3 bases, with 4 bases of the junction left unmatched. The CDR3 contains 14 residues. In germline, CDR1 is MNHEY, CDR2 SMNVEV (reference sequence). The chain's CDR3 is CASSLVASGYEQYF. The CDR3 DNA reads TGTGCCAGCAGTTTAGTTGCTAGCGGCTACGAGCAGTACTTC.

This chain's CDR3 is CASSFNEGALTDTQYF. CDR3 DNA: TGTGCCAGCAGCTTCAACGAGGGGGCGCTAACAGATACGCAGTATTTT. This chain joins TRBV13 and TRBJ2-3, with TRBD1 identical over 7 bases. The CDR3 is made up of 16 amino acids. The trim removed 3 bases at V and 3 bases at J, leaving 9 bases unmatched. Germline CDR1 is PRHDT and CDR2 is FYEKMQ (reference sequence).

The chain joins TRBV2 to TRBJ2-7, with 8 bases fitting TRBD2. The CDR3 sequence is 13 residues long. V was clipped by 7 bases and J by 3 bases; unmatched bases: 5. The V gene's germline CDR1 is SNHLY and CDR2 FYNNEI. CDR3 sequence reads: CASMAGGNYEQYF. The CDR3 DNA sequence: TGTGCCAGCATGGCGGGAGGTAACTACGAGCAGTACTTC.

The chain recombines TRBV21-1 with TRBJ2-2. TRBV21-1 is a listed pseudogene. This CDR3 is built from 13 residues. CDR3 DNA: TGTGCCAGCAGCAAAGCCCTAGCCGGGGAGCTGTTTTTT. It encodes CASSKALAGELFF.

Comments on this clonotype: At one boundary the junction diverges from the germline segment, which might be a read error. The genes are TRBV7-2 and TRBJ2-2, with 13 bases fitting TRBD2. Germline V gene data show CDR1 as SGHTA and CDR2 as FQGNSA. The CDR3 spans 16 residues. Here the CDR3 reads CASSSGTSGTSGELFF. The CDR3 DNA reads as TGTGCCAGCAGCTCCGGGACTAGCGGGACCTCCGGGGAGCTTTTTTTT.

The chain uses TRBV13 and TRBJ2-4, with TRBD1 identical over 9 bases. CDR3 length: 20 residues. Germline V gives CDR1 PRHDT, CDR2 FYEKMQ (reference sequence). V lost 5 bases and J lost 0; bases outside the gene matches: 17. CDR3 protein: CASSLKSGQGQHLAKNIQYF. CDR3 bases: TGTGCCAGCAGCCTGAAATCGGGACAGGGCCAACATCTAGCCAAAAACATTCAGTACTTC.

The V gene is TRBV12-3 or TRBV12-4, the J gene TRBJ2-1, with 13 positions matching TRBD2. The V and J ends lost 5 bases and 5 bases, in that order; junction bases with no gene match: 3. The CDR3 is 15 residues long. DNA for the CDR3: TGTGCCAGCAGTATTGGGACTAGCGGGAACAATGAGCAGTTCTTC. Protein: CASSIGTSGNNEQFF.

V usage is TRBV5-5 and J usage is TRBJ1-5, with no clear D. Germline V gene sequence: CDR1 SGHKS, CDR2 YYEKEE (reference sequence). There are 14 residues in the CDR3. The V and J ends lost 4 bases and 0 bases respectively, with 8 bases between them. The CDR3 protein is CASSLMTSNQPQHF. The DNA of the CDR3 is TGTGCCAGCAGCCTCATGACTAGCAATCAGCCCCAGCATTTT.